This passage covers 9 T cell receptor beta chains from one sample sequenced in a study of cytomegalovirus exposure and HLA in healthy donors. PCR employed 60 Vbeta and 13 Jbeta primers. The repertoire was sequenced with immunoSEQ multiplex PCR; TCRdb's copy has only in-frame clones and lacks some. The sample lists roughly 120,000 clones, about 77% occurring once. What was sequenced was PBMCs. These receptors were taken from a woman in her twenties or thirties in good health and CMV-seropositive.

V is TRBV30 and J is TRBJ1-3; D not resolved. The CDR3 covers 13 residues. Germline assignment: CDR1 GTSNPN and CDR2 SVGIG (reference sequence). CDR3 nucleotide sequence: TGTGCTTCTAGCGGGATCTCTGGAAACACCATATATTTT. Translated: CASSGISGNTIYF.

This rearrangement joins TRBV18 to TRBJ1-1; 9 positions agree with TRBD1. The CDR3 covers 14 residues. Germline V CDR1 and CDR2: KGHSH, LQKENI. V lost 3 bases to trimming and J lost 10 bases; unmatched junction nucleotides: 9. Written as DNA, the CDR3 is TGTGCCAGCTCACCCCCGGGACAGGGCTCCTTAGCTTTCTTT. Translating gives CASSPPGQGSLAFF.

This sequence joins TRBV10-3 and TRBJ2-7; 7 positions match TRBD2. Germline trimming cut 10 bases from V and 0 bases from J; bases unmatched to any gene: 9. From germline, CDR1 is ENHRY and CDR2 SYGVKD. This CDR3 comprises 14 residues. In nucleotides, the CDR3 is TGTGCCAGCCGTCTAACTAGCGACTCCTACGAGCAGTACTTC. Protein: CASRLTSDSYEQYF.

The chain has TRBV4-1 and TRBJ2-1, with D possibly TRBD2 on 5 matching bases. V lost 4 bases, J lost 5 bases, and 18 bases lay in between. The CDR3 loop spans 16 amino acids. Germline values: CDR1 MGHRA, CDR2 YSYEKL. In DNA, the CDR3 is TGCGCCAGCAGCCCACCACCGGGATCCAGAAACAATGAGCAGTTCTTC. Translating it yields CASSPPPGSRNNEQFF.

The chain employs TRBV2 and TRBJ1-1, with 7 bases that match TRBD1. The V gene's germline CDR1 is SNHLY and CDR2 FYNNEI. This CDR3 is built from 13 residues. V shed 6 bases, J shed 3 bases, and the junction held 4 bases outside the gene matches. CDR3 DNA: TGTGCCAGCAGCCTCGGGACAGACACTGAAGCTTTCTTT. As protein: CASSLGTDTEAFF.

The CDR3 here is CASRKGESGELFF. The DNA of the CDR3 is TGTGCCAGCAGGAAGGGGGAGTCCGGGGAGCTGTTTTTT. V is TRBV2 and J is TRBJ2-2; D is possibly TRBD1 (6 bases). Trimming pared 6 bases from V and 6 bases from J, leaving 11 bases between. The V gene's germline CDR1 is SNHLY and CDR2 FYNNEI. CDR3 length equals 13 residues.

This clone was seen more than once but under ten times. This chain uses TRBV7-8 with TRBJ2-7; TRBD1 is a possible D gene (6 bases). This CDR3 has 15 residues. Germline V gives CDR1 SGHVS, CDR2 FQNEAQ. V shed 3 bases and J shed 0 bases, with 12 bases lying between them. CDR3: CASSFGAGVSYEQYF. CDR3 DNA sequence: TGTGCCAGCAGCTTCGGAGCAGGGGTCTCCTACGAGCAGTACTTC.

The chain uses TRBV28 and TRBJ1-2, with D perhaps TRBD1 (6 bases). Trimming pared 7 bases from V and 4 bases from J, leaving 22 bases between. The CDR3 has 16 amino acids. Germline V CDR1 and CDR2: MDHEN, SYDVKM. The CDR3 loop is CASIGPGAQGGYGYTF. In DNA, the CDR3 is TGTGCCAGCATCGGGCCTGGGGCACAAGGGGGCTATGGCTACACCTTC.

The CDR3 protein is CASSLGVGQGPSEQYF. The CDR3 DNA reads as TGTGCCAGCAGCCTGGGCGTAGGACAGGGACCGTCCGAGCAGTACTTC. This sequence joins TRBV7-9 and TRBJ2-7; the match to TRBD1 covers 8 bases. The V gene's germline CDR1 is SEHNR and CDR2 FQNEAQ (reference sequence). CDR3 length: 16 amino acids. V gave up 5 bases and J gave up 6 bases; unmatched junction bases: 15.